The 10 T cell receptor beta chains presented below share a single source sample, sequenced in a study of T cells in tuberculosis. The table came from immunoSEQ multiplex PCR; TCRdb's copy has only in-frame clones and leaves some out. The table has 20,000 to 25,000 clones, roughly 92% seen once. The specimen sequenced was PBMCs. The receptors shown here come from a donor aged 10-30 years with latent tuberculosis or without tuberculosis infection. Some clones in this sample may be carry-over from other donors' samples.

This clone was counted between two and nine times. The J gene is TRBJ2-7, the V gene TRBV7-2, with a weak D call TRBD2 (5 bases). The CDR3 extends over 15 amino acids. Germline lookup yields CDR1 SGHTA and CDR2 FQGNSA. V lost 5 bases and J lost 1, with 15 bases in between. The CDR3 DNA reads as TGTGCCAGCAGCCCCGAGGGTACCCCTTCCTACGAGCAGTACTTC. Its protein is CASSPEGTPSYEQYF. The whole variable domain, filled in from reference TRBV7-2 and TRBJ2-7, reads GAGVSQSPSNKVTEKGKDVELRCDPISGHTALYWYRQSLGQGLEFLIYFQGNSAPDKSGLPSDRFSAERTGGSVSTLTIQRTQQEDSAVYLCASSPEGTPSYEQYFGPGTRLTVT.

This clone was seen only a few times. The V and J genes are TRBV28 and TRBJ1-2; 8 bases fit TRBD1. Germline values: CDR1 MDHEN, CDR2 SYDVKM. This CDR3 is built from 13 residues. The V and J ends lost 5 bases and 4 bases, in that order; junction bases with no gene match: 3. The CDR3: CASSRDRGYGYTF. In DNA, the CDR3 is TGTGCCAGCAGTCGTGACAGGGGCTATGGCTACACCTTC.

The chain uses TRBV9 and TRBJ2-5, with a weak D call TRBD1 (5 bases). The CDR3 is 15 residues long. Germline lookup yields CDR1 SGDLS and CDR2 YYNGEE. V lost 3 bases to trimming and J lost 1 base, with 13 bases between them. CDR3 sequence reads: CASSGKRQSQETQYF. CDR3 DNA sequence: TGTGCCAGCAGCGGAAAACGACAGTCCCAAGAGACCCAGTACTTC.

The chain is built from TRBV28 and TRBJ2-7, with 7 bases fitting TRBD1. J was trimmed by 4 bases and V by 5 bases; bases with no gene match: 5. This CDR3 region has 13 residues. Germline CDR1 and CDR2: MDHEN and SYDVKM. The CDR3 nucleotides read TGTGCCAGCAGTAAATACAGGGGTTACGAGCAGTACTTC. Amino acid sequence: CASSKYRGYEQYF.

The gene calls are TRBV18 and TRBJ2-7; 9 positions match TRBD1. Looked up from germline, CDR1 is KGHSH and CDR2 is LQKENI. J was trimmed by 4 bases and V by 5 bases; bases with no gene match: 3. The CDR3 contains 13 residues. The CDR3 is CASSAGQGYEQYF. Written as DNA, the CDR3 is TGTGCCAGCTCAGCGGGACAGGGATACGAGCAGTACTTC.

The gene calls are TRBV9 and TRBJ2-1; 8 bases line up with TRBD2. CDR3 length equals 16 residues. CDR1 is SGDLS and CDR2 is YYNGEE in the germline V gene. Unmatched junction bases numbered 9, after V lost 2 bases and J lost 5 bases. For the CDR3, the DNA is TGTGCCAGCAGCGTCCGAGCGGGAGAATTTAACAATGAGCAGTTCTTC. Residues: CASSVRAGEFNNEQFF. Full variable domain (remainder filled in from reference TRBV9 and TRBJ2-1): DSGVTQTPKHLITATGQRVTLRCSPRSGDLSVYWYQQSLDQGLQFLIQYYNGEERAKGNILERFSAQQFPDLHSELNLSSLELGDSALYFCASSVRAGEFNNEQFFGPGTRLTVL.

This clone was counted a single time. V usage is TRBV5-1 and J usage is TRBJ2-2; maybe TRBD1 (6 bases). Germline CDR1 and CDR2: SGHRS and YFSETQ. V was shortened by 3 bases and J by 5 bases, with 17 bases between the two germline ends. CDR3 size: 16 residues. CDR3: CASSSTTGSLTGELFF. CDR3 DNA: TGCGCCAGCAGCTCCACGACAGGTTCGCTGACCGGGGAGCTGTTTTTT.

This chain uses TRBV27 with TRBJ2-3, with 8 bases aligning to TRBD2. V was clipped by 5 bases and J by 2 bases; unmatched bases: 9. Per the germline V gene, CDR1 is MNHEY and CDR2 is SMNVEV (reference sequence). This CDR3 has 16 amino acids. CDR3 bases: TGTGCCAGCAGTCCTTTGGGCGGGGGGTCCACAGATACGCAGTATTTT. It is translated as CASSPLGGGSTDTQYF.

This clone ranks as medium-sized. The genes are TRBV19 and TRBJ1-3; tentative D call: TRBD1 (6 bases). There are 16 residues in the CDR3. Germline CDR1 and CDR2: LNHDA and SQIVND (reference sequence). V shed 7 bases and J shed 1 base, with 17 bases lying between them. Here the CDR3 DNA reads TGTGCCAGTACCTCGAGGGGGGGTGCTTCTGGAAACACCATATATTTT. Translated, it gives CASTSRGGASGNTIYF. Combining the CDR3 with reference TRBV19 and TRBJ1-3 gives the whole variable domain DGGITQSPKYLFRKEGQNVTLSCEQNLNHDAMYWYRQDPGQGLRLIYYSQIVNDFQKGDIAEGYSVSREKKESFPLTVTSAQKNPTAFYLCASTSRGGASGNTIYFGEGSWLTVV.

V usage is TRBV7-3 and J usage is TRBJ2-1, with D perhaps TRBD2 (5 bases). The V end was cut by 5 bases, the J end by 3 bases, with 8 bases between. Germline CDR1 is SGHTA and CDR2 is FQGTGA. The CDR3 is 13 residues long. The CDR3 loop reads CASSPGNYNEQFF. The CDR3 nucleotides read TGTGCCAGCAGCCCCGGGAACTACAATGAGCAGTTCTTC.